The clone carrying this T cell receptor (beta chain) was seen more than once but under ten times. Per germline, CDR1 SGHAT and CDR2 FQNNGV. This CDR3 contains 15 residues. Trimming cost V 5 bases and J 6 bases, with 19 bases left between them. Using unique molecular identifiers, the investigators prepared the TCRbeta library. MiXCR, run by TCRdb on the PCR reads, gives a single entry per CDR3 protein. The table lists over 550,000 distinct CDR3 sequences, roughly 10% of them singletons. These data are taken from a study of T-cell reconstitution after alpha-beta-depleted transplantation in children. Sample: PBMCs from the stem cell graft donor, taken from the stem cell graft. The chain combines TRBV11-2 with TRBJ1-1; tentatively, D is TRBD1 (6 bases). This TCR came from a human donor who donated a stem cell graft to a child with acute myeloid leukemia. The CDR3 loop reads CASSPTGQRDSEAFF. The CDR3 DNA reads TGTGCCAGCAGCCCGACTGGACAGCGGGATTCTGAAGCTTTCTTT.